This T cell receptor beta chain comes out of a study of control samples from healthy donors and cancer patients. The CDR3 is made up of 15 amino acids. The J segment lost 4 bases and the V segment lost 5 bases, leaving 5 bases of the junction unmatched. Germline CDR1 reads LNHDA; CDR2 reads SQIVND (reference sequence). Data came from immunoSEQ multiplex PCR; TCRdb stores just in-frame clones and leaves some out. Here the sample spans 150,000 or so clones, about 91% being singletons. The source is a man aged 18 to 35 in good health. The sequenced sample consisted of blood. The chain links TRBV19 to TRBJ1-4; 9 nucleotides line up with TRBD1. The CDR3 loop reads CASSATGGLNEKLFF. The CDR3 coding sequence is TGTGCCAGTAGTGCAACAGGGGGCCTTAATGAAAAACTGTTTTTT.